This paragraph covers one TCR beta chain sequence. At least ten counts were recorded for this clonotype. Its antigen specificity is not known. Nothing much larger sits one base from this clone, and base qualities are not available. The data originate from a study of immune aging and cytomegalovirus after organ transplant (dated by TCRdb to the early 2020s). General notes on the study: All transplant recipients received three-drug immunosuppression with prednisone, tacrolimus, and mycophenolate. Study-wide findings and limitations: A larger share of large clones was made up of TEMRA cells, and in the seven largest clones (around 2,000 cells) aged and TEMRA cells were gained while TCM cells were lost. CD57 was not measured in the sequencing data, so a conservative gene-based aging definition was used instead. Post-transplant increases in aged-phenotype cells were observed regardless of clone size, following viremia and occurring earlier in large clones (days 200-264) than in small clones.

Receptors were amplified or captured by single-cell sequencing. Sequencing instrument: Illumina NovaSeq 6000. The BD Rhapsody Targeted mRNA and AbSeq Reagent Kit, in a microwell format, was used for cell capture and library preparation. The libraries included TCR, sample tags, AbSeq, and targeted mRNA drawn from the Human T-Cell Expression Panel together with custom TOX and TOX2 primers. Libraries were sequenced on an Illumina NovaSeq. The authors processed their data as follows. The analysis covered about 10,000 cells in total, of which 6,500 to 8,000 were CD8 T cells and approximately 4,500 were CD8 T cells with an identifiable TCR CDR3. Raw data were processed with the BD Rhapsody Targeted Analysis Pipeline with V(D)J processing on the Seven Bridges Genomics platform. SeqGeq 1.6.0 was used for quality control, Sample Tag demultiplexing with Lex-BDSMK, clone identification with VDJ Explorer, and Seurat clustering. Clones comprising <1% of CD8 T cells were considered non-expanded; clones comprising >2.5% of the sample were considered clonal expansions. Through fastp at Q25 and MiXCR, TCRdb rebuilt clones from the public reads, retaining in-frame beta chains. Under each unique CDR3 protein, matching rows form one entry showing the most common genes and DNA. TCRdb, not the original authors, processed these V and J calls. The table for this sample lists fewer than 25,000 distinct CDR3 sequences; 36% of them were counted only once. The ten biggest clones cover 25% to 30% of the sample.

The cysteine opens and the phenylalanine closes a CDR3 of 15 amino acids. Only the CDR3 DNA stays, 45 bases, in frame from base 1. The germline V gene (reference sequence) gives CDR1 as SGHKS and CDR2 as YYEKEE. Trimmed from V: 1 base; trimmed from J: 4 bases; junction bases lacking a gene match: 5. What the time point label conveys for this sample: five sample-tagged time points from pre-transplant (day -1) to day 368 post-transplant, pooled. Thawed PBMC were stimulated with a CMV IE-1 overlapping peptide library for more than ten hours, with no transport inhibitors added. After being thawed and rested overnight, the cells were stimulated in R10 medium along with CD28/CD49d costimulation. The IE-1 peptide library was composed of 15-amino-acid peptides with overlaps of 11 amino acids. Each time point was barcoded using BD Single-Cell Multiplexing Kit Sample Tags, after which the barcoded samples were pooled and stained with oligo-conjugated anti-CD45RA plus sorting antibodies. A BD FACSAria III was used to sort CMV-responsive CD8+CD137+ and CD4+CD154+ T cells at 4-way purity. EDTA vacutainers were used to collect blood, which was then processed with a Ficoll gradient within 1-24 hours.

This sample comprised CMV peptide-activated CD4+ and CD8+ T cells sorted from blood, obtained at five time points, pooled. In light of the paper, this sample's cell subset or site label describes: sorted CD8+CD137+ and CD4+CD154+ T cells after about 13 h CMV IE-1 peptide stimulation. The chain was built from TRBV5-5 and TRBJ2-1; 7 nucleotides in the junction match TRBD2. This receptor was identified in a female donor who had a heart transplant and CMV viremia. The CDR3 corresponds to CASSLFRGVYNEQFF. The DNA sequence is TGTGCCAGCAGCTTGTTCCGGGGGGTTTACAATGAGCAGTTCTTC.